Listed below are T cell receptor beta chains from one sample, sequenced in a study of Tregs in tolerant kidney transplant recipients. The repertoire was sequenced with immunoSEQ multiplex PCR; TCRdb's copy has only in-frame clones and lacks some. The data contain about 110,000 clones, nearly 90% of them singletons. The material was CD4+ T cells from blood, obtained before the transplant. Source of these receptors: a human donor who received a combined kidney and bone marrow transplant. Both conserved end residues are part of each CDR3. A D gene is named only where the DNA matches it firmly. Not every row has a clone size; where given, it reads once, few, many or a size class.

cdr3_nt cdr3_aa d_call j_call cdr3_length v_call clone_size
TGTGCCAGCAGCCCGGGCACCGGACAGGGGAAATGGCCCGAAGCTTTCTTT CASSPGTGQGKWPEAFF TRBD1 TRBJ1-1 17 TRBV11-2 -
TGTGCCAGCAGCTCACAGGGCTCAACTAATGAAAAACTGTTTTTT CASSSQGSTNEKLFF - TRBJ1-4 15 TRBV7-9 -
TGTGCCAGCAGTCCACAGTATTACGAGCAGTACTTC CASSPQYYEQYF - TRBJ2-7 12 TRBV28 -
TGCGCCAGCAGACGTGGACAGGCGAACACTGAAGCTTTCTTT CASRRGQANTEAFF TRBD1 TRBJ1-1 14 TRBV4-1 -
TGCAGCGTCGCCGGACAGTTGGACTCCGAGCAGTACTTC CSVAGQLDSEQYF - TRBJ2-7 13 TRBV29-1 -
TGTGCCAGCAGTATAATGCAGGGTACTGAAGCTTTCTTT CASSIMQGTEAFF - TRBJ1-1 13 TRBV6-1 -
TGCGCCAGCGCACCCCCGGGGACTAACTATGGCTACACCTTC CASAPPGTNYGYTF - TRBJ1-2 14 TRBV4-1 -
TGTGCCAGCAGCCCCGGGACAGGGGTCACTGAAGCTTTCTTT CASSPGTGVTEAFF TRBD1 TRBJ1-1 14 TRBV6-5 once
TGTGCCAGCCCGTCAGGAGGAGTATCTGGAGCCAAAAACATTCAGTACTTC CASPSGGVSGAKNIQYF - TRBJ2-4 17 TRBV2 -
TGTGCCAGCAGCTCCACAGGGTTCAATCCCTACGAGCAGTACTTC CASSSTGFNPYEQYF - TRBJ2-7 15 TRBV28 -
TGTGCCAGCAGCTCCTCGGGACAGGGTAGTCCCTACGAGCAGTACTTC CASSSSGQGSPYEQYF TRBD1 TRBJ2-7 16 TRBV7-9 -
TGTGCCAGCAGTGAAGCGAGAGGCGGAGGTGCCACTGAAGCTTTCTTT CASSEARGGGATEAFF - TRBJ1-1 16 TRBV2 few
TGTGCCAGCAGTACGCAGGGGTACGAGCAGTACTTC CASSTQGYEQYF - TRBJ2-7 12 TRBV28 -
TGTGCCAGCAGCAGGGGAGGGAGGGCTGAAGCTTTCTTT CASSRGGRAEAFF - TRBJ1-1 13 TRBV14 -
TGTGCCAGCAGGATACTAGCGGGGGGGGGCAATGAGCAGTTCTTC CASRILAGGGNEQFF TRBD2 TRBJ2-1 15 TRBV2 -
TGCGCCAGCAGCTCACCTCGAACAGGGGTTGCCTCCTACAATGAGCAGTTCTTC CASSSPRTGVASYNEQFF TRBD1 TRBJ2-1 18 TRBV5-1 -
TGCAGCGTTGAGATGGGACAGGGCTATGGCTACACCTTC CSVEMGQGYGYTF TRBD1 TRBJ1-2 13 TRBV29-1 -
TGTGCCAGCAGCCGACTAGCGGGAGGGGGGGCCTTTAGCACAGATACGCAGTATTTT CASSRLAGGGAFSTDTQYF TRBD2 TRBJ2-3 19 TRBV27 -
TGCAGCGTTGGATACAGTGGTAGAAAGCAAGAGACCCAGTACTTC CSVGYSGRKQETQYF - TRBJ2-5 15 TRBV29-1 -
TGTGCCTTTGAACGGACTAGCGGGTATGGGGAGCAGTTCTTC CAFERTSGYGEQFF TRBD2 TRBJ2-1 14 TRBV30 -
TGTGCCAGCAGTTGGGCGGGAGGGCCCGACAATGAGCAGTTCTTC CASSWAGGPDNEQFF TRBD2 TRBJ2-1 15 TRBV27 -
TGTGCCAGTAGTCGGGGAAGGTCCGGGACAAGGGGCTGGGGCTACACCTTC CASSRGRSGTRGWGYTF - TRBJ1-2 17 TRBV19 -
TGCGCCAGCAGTGAGTCCGGACAGGTGTACGAGCAGTACTTC CASSESGQVYEQYF TRBD1 TRBJ2-7 14 TRBV10-1 -
TGCGCCAGCAGCCAAGATCGCAACAGGGGGCTCTATGGCTACACCTTC CASSQDRNRGLYGYTF TRBD1 TRBJ1-2 16 TRBV4-3 -
TGTGCCAGCAGCCGAGGGGGGGGGCGAGAGACCCAGTACTTC CASSRGGGRETQYF - TRBJ2-5 14 TRBV7-7 -
TGTGCCAGCAGCTTAGATGCGGGGGCCGGCACTGAAGCTTTCTTT CASSLDAGAGTEAFF - TRBJ1-1 15 TRBV11-2 -
TGTGCCAGCGGGAATAGCGGTCACAATGAGCAGTTCTTC CASGNSGHNEQFF - TRBJ2-1 13 TRBV5-6 -
TGCGCCAGCAGCTTTAGCGCAAGCACAGATACGCAGTATTTT CASSFSASTDTQYF - TRBJ2-3 14 TRBV5-1 -
TGTGCTCACTCCCCGGGGGGCCGAGAGACCCAGTACTTC CAHSPGGRETQYF - TRBJ2-5 13 TRBV28 -
TGTGCCAGCAGTTTACCGTCAGACGAGCAGTACTTC CASSLPSDEQYF - TRBJ2-7 12 TRBV28 -
TGTGCTAGTGGTTTGGTGCCGGGACAGGACTACAATGAGCAGTTCTTC CASGLVPGQDYNEQFF TRBD1 TRBJ2-1 16 TRBV12-5 -
TGCACCAGCAGCCAAGCTAGCGTCGTCCCCGGGGAGCTGTTTTTT CTSSQASVVPGELFF - TRBJ2-2 15 TRBV1 -
TGTGCCAGCAGCTTGGGACTACAAGAGACCCAGTACTTC CASSLGLQETQYF - TRBJ2-5 13 TRBV5-4 -
TGTGCCAGCAGTTTAATGGGGCAGGGAAAACTGTTTTTT CASSLMGQGKLFF - TRBJ1-4 13 TRBV27 -
TGCGCCAGCAGCTTGGAGGGAGGGTATGGCTACACCTTC CASSLEGGYGYTF - TRBJ1-2 13 TRBV5-1 -
TGTGCCAGCAGCCCTGCAGGGATACAAGAGACCCAGTACTTC CASSPAGIQETQYF - TRBJ2-5 14 TRBV11-2 once
TGTGCCAGTAGTATAGCAGCGGGGAGTTCTTATCAGCCCCAGCATTTT CASSIAAGSSYQPQHF - TRBJ1-5 16 TRBV19 few
TGCGCCAGTTTTCCGGGACAGGGGGGCTCCTACGAGCAGTACTTC CASFPGQGGSYEQYF TRBD1 TRBJ2-7 15 TRBV5-1 -
TGTGCCAGCAGTGGCCGGGACAGGGTCCGGGATGAGCAGTTCTTC CASSGRDRVRDEQFF TRBD1 TRBJ2-1 15 TRBV6-1 -
TGTGCCAGTAGTATTAATTTTAGCGGCGAGCAGTACTTC CASSINFSGEQYF - TRBJ2-7 13 TRBV19 -
TGTGCCAGCTCGGGACTAGGGAGGGGCTACGAGCAGTACTTC CASSGLGRGYEQYF TRBD2 TRBJ2-7 14 TRBV2 -